The clone carrying this TCR beta chain counts as medium-sized. Unique molecular identifiers were included in an RNA-based 3' RACE TCR library. TCRdb fed the 3' RACE reads into MiXCR, producing one record per CDR3 protein. The sample includes 35,000 to 50,000 distinct CDR3 sequences, approximately 7% of them seen just once. The entry originates in a study of HIV-infected children after antiretroviral therapy interruption. Looking at the study overall: All children had CD4+ count above 500 and viral load below 50 copies/ml.

Regarding treatment: PENTA 11 planned treatment interruption arm or continuous ART arm. The CDR3 has 18 residues. V trimming: 2 bases; J trimming: 4 bases; junction bases outside the gene matches: 13. In germline, CDR1 is DFQATT, CDR2 SNEGSKA (reference sequence). The V call is TRBV20-1, the J call TRBJ2-1, with 11 positions matching TRBD2. The sequenced sample was CD45RA+ CD4+ T cells from PBMCs, pooled from several time points, obtained from a donor given antiretroviral therapy, either interrupted or continuous. Noted subset: naive CD4+ CD45RA+ CD45RO- T cells. This clonotype was sampled from a pool of human donors with HIV. The CDR3 nucleotides read TGCAGTGCTAGACCGACCCCGGCTAGCGGGAGGCCGTACAATGAGCAGTTCTTC. Amino acids: CSARPTPASGRPYNEQFF.